The clone carrying this TCR beta chain was found once. Its antigen is not identified. The table came from immunoSEQ multiplex PCR; TCRdb's copy has only in-frame clones and leaves some out. The sample records about 63,000 clones, about 90% being singletons. These data are taken from a study of cytomegalovirus exposure and HLA in healthy donors. The CDR3 sequence is 16 residues long. The germline V gene has CDR1 SGHVS and CDR2 FNYEAQ. Trimming removed 5 bases from V and 5 bases from J; junction bases left unmatched: 9. The study's findings and limits: There were some public TCRs occurring in many donors, but most TCR sequences were rare. Among TCR beta chains, those listed as cytomegalovirus-associated numbered roughly 150.

The TCR originated in a woman aged 18-29 years in good health and CMV-seronegative. Sequenced: PBMCs. This rearrangement joins TRBV7-6 to TRBJ2-5, with TRBD2 matching 12 bases. The CDR3 sequence is CASSPRLAGEWETQYF. The CDR3 DNA follows: TGTGCCAGCAGCCCGAGACTAGCGGGAGAATGGGAGACCCAGTACTTC.